This T cell receptor beta chain was sequenced during a study of blood T cells in healthy people across ages. Study-wide points: Nothing was known about donor CMV status, and this possibly confounded expanded clonotype changes. Naive CD4+ cells and diversity were both higher in long-lived donors than in aged donors.

About this clonotype: Its antigen is undetermined.

The CDR3 runs 15 residues. V lost 9 bases, J lost 5 bases, and 14 bases stayed unmatched. Germline V gene data show CDR1 as SGHVS and CDR2 as FQNEAQ. It was with a sample-barcoded 5' primer and a J-beta primer mix that a second PCR of about 7 to 12 cycles was run. MiXCR, run by TCRdb on the 5' RACE reads, gives a single entry per CDR3 protein. This sample yields 710,000 or so distinct CDR3 sequences, of which 32% are seen a single time; less than 20% belongs to the top ten. Aged about 6 to 90, donors were systemically healthy Caucasians from Russia. Every sample yielded at least 6.5 million isolated PBMCs.

The chain carries TRBV7-8 and TRBJ1-1; 8 bases are a match to TRBD1. The clonotype originates from a woman older than 75 in good health. The specimen was blood. CDR3 region: CASSTRQGRRTEAFF. In DNA form, the CDR3 reads TGTGCCAGTAGTACAAGACAGGGGAGGAGGACTGAAGCTTTCTTT. The full variable domain, with the rest looked up from reference TRBV7-8 and TRBJ1-1, is GAGVSQSPRYKVAKRGQDVALRCDPISGHVSLFWYQQALGQGPEFLTYFQNEAQLDKSGLPSDRFFAERPEGSVSTLKIQRTQQEDSAVYLCASSTRQGRRTEAFFGQGTRLTVV.